A selection of T cell receptor beta chains follows, all from one sample in a study of post-analysis software for immune sequencing data. Each CDR3 protein gets one entry after TCRdb re-called the PCR reads with MiXCR. Of hundreds of thousands of distinct CDR3 sequences listed, 55% to 60% are singletons. Specimen: blood. The origin of the receptors is a girl aged 2-10 years with multiple sclerosis. The CDR3 runs from the conserved cysteine through the conserved F or W. D genes are given only for firm matches. Not all rows give a size; the values are once, few, many and, for expanded clones, a class.

v_gene: TRBV27
abundance: .
j_gene: TRBJ2-3
d_gene: .
CDR3nt: TGTGCCAGCAGTCATAACAGGGACCTAGCGTTTGGATTCACAGATACGCAGTATTTT
CDR3aa: CASSHNRDLAFGFTDTQYF

v_gene: TRBV5-1
abundance: .
j_gene: TRBJ2-7
d_gene: .
CDR3nt: TGCGCCAGCAGCTTGTCCCCAGGGCCCTACGAGCAGTACTTC
CDR3aa: CASSLSPGPYEQYF

v_gene: TRBV5-1
abundance: .
j_gene: TRBJ2-2
d_gene: .
CDR3nt: TGCGCCAGCAGCTTATTAACTTTCCCCTGGGCAGACACCGGGGAGCTGTTTTTT
CDR3aa: CASSLLTFPWADTGELFF

v_gene: TRBV12-3/TRBV12-4
abundance: .
j_gene: TRBJ2-1
d_gene: .
CDR3nt: TGTGCCAGCAGTGTCCAGAGGGACGAGCAGTTCTTC
CDR3aa: CASSVQRDEQFF

v_gene: TRBV10-3
abundance: .
j_gene: TRBJ2-1
d_gene: TRBD2
CDR3nt: TGTGCCATCAGCGGGGGGGCCTACAATGAGCAGTTCTTC
CDR3aa: CAISGGAYNEQFF

v_gene: TRBV29-1
abundance: many
j_gene: TRBJ2-1
d_gene: .
CDR3nt: TGCAGCGTTGAAGAAGGCCAGAACTATGAGCAGTTCTTC
CDR3aa: CSVEEGQNYEQFF

v_gene: TRBV15
abundance: .
j_gene: TRBJ1-4
d_gene: .
CDR3nt: TGTGCCACCATGGGGTACACAACTAATGAAAAACTGTTTTTT
CDR3aa: CATMGYTTNEKLFF

v_gene: TRBV6-5
abundance: few
j_gene: TRBJ2-3
d_gene: TRBD2
CDR3nt: TGTGCCAGCAGTTACGCTAGCGGTGAGGATACGCAGTATTTT
CDR3aa: CASSYASGEDTQYF

v_gene: TRBV20-1
abundance: .
j_gene: TRBJ2-1
d_gene: TRBD2
CDR3nt: TGCAGTGCTAGAGATCTTTCTAGCGGGACCTCAAGCTCCTACAATGAGCAGTTCTTC
CDR3aa: CSARDLSSGTSSSYNEQFF

v_gene: TRBV29-1
abundance: .
j_gene: TRBJ2-1
d_gene: .
CDR3nt: TGCAGCGTTGAAGGTATCGGGGATGAGCAGTTTTTC
CDR3aa: CSVEGIGDEQFF

v_gene: TRBV20-1
abundance: .
j_gene: TRBJ2-1
d_gene: .
CDR3nt: TGCAGTGCTAGCGGGCTAAGCTCCTACAATGAGCAGTTCTTC
CDR3aa: CSASGLSSYNEQFF

v_gene: TRBV11-2
abundance: once
j_gene: TRBJ1-1
d_gene: .
CDR3nt: TGTGCCAGCAGCTTAAGCGGCTATGAAGCTTTCTTT
CDR3aa: CASSLSGYEAFF

v_gene: TRBV6-5
abundance: .
j_gene: TRBJ2-3
d_gene: TRBD2
CDR3nt: TGTGCCAGCAGTTCCCGTGGGCGGGGGGGCACAGATACGCAGTATTTT
CDR3aa: CASSSRGRGGTDTQYF

v_gene: TRBV4-3
abundance: .
j_gene: TRBJ2-3
d_gene: TRBD1
CDR3nt: TGCGCCAGCAGCCAAGATCGACAGGGGGCAAGCACAGATACGCAGTATTTT
CDR3aa: CASSQDRQGASTDTQYF

v_gene: TRBV9
abundance: .
j_gene: TRBJ1-1
d_gene: .
CDR3nt: TGTGCCAGCAGCGTAGATGGAGGGGGCACTGAAGCTTTCTTT
CDR3aa: CASSVDGGGTEAFF

v_gene: TRBV6-6
abundance: .
j_gene: TRBJ2-1
d_gene: TRBD2
CDR3nt: TGTGCCAGCAGCCCTGGACTAGCAGGCTTCCGGGAGCAGTTCTTC
CDR3aa: CASSPGLAGFREQFF

v_gene: TRBV6-6
abundance: .
j_gene: TRBJ2-7
d_gene: TRBD1
CDR3nt: TGTGCCAGTAGATCACAGACAGGGGGCTACTACGAGCAGTACTTC
CDR3aa: CASRSQTGGYYEQYF

v_gene: TRBV7-3
abundance: .
j_gene: TRBJ2-3
d_gene: .
CDR3nt: TGTGCCAGCAGCAGGGGCTCAAATCTGGGCACAGATACGCAGTATTTT
CDR3aa: CASSRGSNLGTDTQYF

v_gene: TRBV6-1
abundance: .
j_gene: TRBJ1-5
d_gene: .
CDR3nt: TGTGCCAGCAGTGAACTGACCCACCGGCCGGGCCTTTTGGGAAGCAATCAGCCCCAGCATTTT
CDR3aa: CASSELTHRPGLLGSNQPQHF

v_gene: TRBV5-1
abundance: .
j_gene: TRBJ2-5
d_gene: TRBD2
CDR3nt: TGCGCCAGCAGCCCTGGACTAGAGCGTCAAGAGACCCAGTACTTC
CDR3aa: CASSPGLERQETQYF

v_gene: TRBV20-1
abundance: .
j_gene: TRBJ2-1
d_gene: TRBD1
CDR3nt: TGCAGTGCACAAACAGGGGTGGATATAGATGAGCAGTTCTTC
CDR3aa: CSAQTGVDIDEQFF

v_gene: TRBV5-5
abundance: .
j_gene: TRBJ1-1
d_gene: .
CDR3nt: TGTGCCAGCGGATACTCGATCACAACAGGGACCTCTGAAGCTTTCTTT
CDR3aa: CASGYSITTGTSEAFF

v_gene: TRBV20-1
abundance: few
j_gene: TRBJ2-1
d_gene: TRBD2
CDR3nt: TGCAGTGCTACTAGCGGGGGGGCTGAAGAGCAGTTCTTC
CDR3aa: CSATSGGAEEQFF

v_gene: TRBV20-1
abundance: .
j_gene: TRBJ2-1
d_gene: TRBD2
CDR3nt: TGCAGTGCTGGACTCGGGACTAGCGGGACTCGAGAGCAGTTCTTC
CDR3aa: CSAGLGTSGTREQFF

v_gene: TRBV6-4
abundance: few
j_gene: TRBJ2-1
d_gene: .
CDR3nt: TGTGCCAGCAGTGACCTGGCGGGTAACAATGAGCAGTTCTTC
CDR3aa: CASSDLAGNNEQFF

v_gene: TRBV5-1
abundance: .
j_gene: TRBJ2-7
d_gene: .
CDR3nt: TGCGCCAGCAGCTTGGTCGAGCAGTCAAGTTACAATGAGCAGTACTTC
CDR3aa: CASSLVEQSSYNEQYF

v_gene: TRBV6-5
abundance: .
j_gene: TRBJ2-1
d_gene: TRBD2
CDR3nt: TGTGCCAGCAGGCCCAGCGGGAGTTATGGTGAGCAGTTCTTC
CDR3aa: CASRPSGSYGEQFF

v_gene: TRBV12-3/TRBV12-4
abundance: .
j_gene: TRBJ1-5
d_gene: .
CDR3nt: TGTGCCAGCAGCTCGGAGGGACACCGCAATCAGCCCCAGCATTTT
CDR3aa: CASSSEGHRNQPQHF

v_gene: TRBV5-1
abundance: .
j_gene: TRBJ2-7
d_gene: TRBD1
CDR3nt: TGCGCCAGCAGCTTGGATCAGGGGGTATACGAGCAGTACTTC
CDR3aa: CASSLDQGVYEQYF

v_gene: TRBV11-2
abundance: few
j_gene: TRBJ2-3
d_gene: TRBD2
CDR3nt: TGTGCCAGCAGCATATTAGCGGGGGCGGATACGCAGTATTTT
CDR3aa: CASSILAGADTQYF

v_gene: TRBV20-1
abundance: .
j_gene: TRBJ2-5
d_gene: .
CDR3nt: TGCAGTGCCCAGTCCGGGGGAGAGACCCAGTACTTC
CDR3aa: CSAQSGGETQYF

v_gene: TRBV20-1
abundance: few
j_gene: TRBJ2-1
d_gene: TRBD2
CDR3nt: TGCAGTGCTAGAGATACCACAGTCGGGACTAGCCGGTTCTTC
CDR3aa: CSARDTTVGTSRFF

v_gene: TRBV7-2
abundance: .
j_gene: TRBJ2-4
d_gene: TRBD2
CDR3nt: TGTGCCAGCAGCGTCACCGGGACTAGCGGGGGGAAGGCGGCCAAAAACATTCAGTACTTC
CDR3aa: CASSVTGTSGGKAAKNIQYF

v_gene: TRBV20-1
abundance: .
j_gene: TRBJ2-3
d_gene: TRBD2
CDR3nt: TGCAGTGCTGGCCGGGGAGGACTAGCGGGAGTGGTAGATACGCAGTATTTT
CDR3aa: CSAGRGGLAGVVDTQYF

v_gene: TRBV7-9
abundance: .
j_gene: TRBJ2-1
d_gene: .
CDR3nt: TGTGCCACCCTTTCCGGGGGAAAAGAACGCTCCTACAATGAGCAGTTCTTC
CDR3aa: CATLSGGKERSYNEQFF

v_gene: TRBV5-1
abundance: .
j_gene: TRBJ1-5
d_gene: .
CDR3nt: TGCGCCAGCAGCCCCTTGGGACATAGCAATCAGCCCCAGCATTTT
CDR3aa: CASSPLGHSNQPQHF

v_gene: TRBV6-2/TRBV6-3
abundance: few
j_gene: TRBJ2-5
d_gene: .
CDR3nt: TGTGCCAGCAGACACCAACGGGGGGCCAAAGAGACCCAGTACTTC
CDR3aa: CASRHQRGAKETQYF

v_gene: TRBV5-1
abundance: .
j_gene: TRBJ2-1
d_gene: TRBD2
CDR3nt: TGCGCCAGCAGCCTTGGGGGACTAGACTACAATGAGCAGTTCTTC
CDR3aa: CASSLGGLDYNEQFF

v_gene: TRBV2
abundance: .
j_gene: TRBJ2-3
d_gene: TRBD1
CDR3nt: TGTGCCAGCAGTGAAAGCGGCAGGGGGCGCACAGATACGCAGTATTTT
CDR3aa: CASSESGRGRTDTQYF

v_gene: TRBV2
abundance: .
j_gene: TRBJ1-2
d_gene: .
CDR3nt: TGTGCCAGCAGGGTGGAAGGAGGCTACACCTTC
CDR3aa: CASRVEGGYTF

v_gene: TRBV5-1
abundance: .
j_gene: TRBJ1-1
d_gene: .
CDR3nt: TGCGCCAGCAACTCGGGACCCTCGAACACTGAAGCTTTCTTT
CDR3aa: CASNSGPSNTEAFF

v_gene: TRBV10-3
abundance: .
j_gene: TRBJ2-1
d_gene: TRBD1
CDR3nt: TGTGCCATCAGCAATCTCCGACAGGGGTACAATGAGCAGTTCTTC
CDR3aa: CAISNLRQGYNEQFF